Following are 16 T cell receptor beta chains from one sample sequenced in a study of shared clonotypes between healthy human individuals. Profiled with immunoSEQ multiplex PCR; TCRdb holds only in-frame clones, not every one. The table has roughly 770,000 clones, about 96% seen once. CD45RO negativity and positive selection for CCR7 defined naive CD8 cells, a population that excluded terminally differentiated effector memory CD45RA+ cells. Sequencing was carried out using naive CD8+ T cells sorted from blood. The receptors originated from a man aged 30-40 years in good health.

This clone was seen only once. The rearrangement links TRBV27 to TRBJ2-1; D is uncertain. This CDR3 has 11 amino acids. The germline V gene has CDR1 MNHEY and CDR2 SMNVEV (reference sequence). Trimming stripped 8 bases from V and 4 bases from J, with 6 bases between. The CDR3 sequence is CASGLYNEQFF. The DNA for the CDR3 is TGTGCCAGCGGTCTTTACAATGAGCAGTTCTTC.

The genes are TRBV19 and TRBJ1-1; a weak D match, TRBD1 (5 bases). The CDR3 is 14 residues long. Trimming took 8 bases from V and 7 from J, leaving 20 bases between them. Looked up from germline, CDR1 is LNHDA and CDR2 is SQIVND (reference sequence). The CDR3 DNA reads TGTGCCAGTGGGGGAGGGGATTTGATCGGTGAAGCTTTCTTT. Translating it yields CASGGGDLIGEAFF.

The chain employs TRBV6-6 and TRBJ2-3; D perhaps matches TRBD2 (6 bases). The CDR3 is 15 residues long. Germline-derived CDR1 and CDR2 are MNHNY and SVGAGI (reference sequence). Trimming took off 8 bases at V and 4 bases at J, with 19 bases between the two ends. The CDR3 reads CASSGGGEAADTQYF. The CDR3 DNA reads as TGTGCCAGCTCCGGGGGTGGCGAGGCGGCAGATACGCAGTATTTT.

The chain recombines TRBV9 with TRBJ2-5; D perhaps matches TRBD2 (6 bases). V lost 4 bases and J 5 bases, leaving 33 bases between the germline ends. The CDR3 consists of 20 residues. Germline V gene sequence: CDR1 SGDLS, CDR2 YYNGEE. The CDR3 sequence is CASSLLPEGPDQGGAETQYF. The CDR3 DNA sequence: TGTGCCAGCAGCCTCCTACCGGAAGGGCCGGATCAGGGAGGCGCGGAGACCCAGTACTTC. Looking up the rest from reference TRBV9 and TRBJ2-5 gives the full variable domain: DSGVTQTPKHLITATGQRVTLRCSPRSGDLSVYWYQQSLDQGLQFLIQYYNGEERAKGNILERFSAQQFPDLHSELNLSSLELGDSALYFCASSLLPEGPDQGGAETQYFGPGTRLLVL.

In its sample, this clone was seen once. This chain connects TRBV2 to TRBJ2-3; TRBD1 matches 10 bases. The germline gives CDR1 SNHLY, CDR2 FYNNEI. This CDR3 spans 16 amino acids. V was clipped by 8 bases and J by 3 bases; unmatched bases: 11. CDR3 sequence reads: CASQFPGQGFTDTQYF. CDR3 nucleotides: TGTGCCAGCCAGTTTCCGGGACAGGGGTTTACAGATACGCAGTATTTT.

The V gene is TRBV14, the J gene TRBJ2-3; TRBD2 might be the D (5 bases). The CDR3 extends over 18 amino acids. The germline CDR1 and CDR2 sequences are SGHDN and FVKESK. V was clipped by 0 bases and J by 2 bases, with 18 bases between them. The CDR3 region has the DNA TGTGCCAGCAGCCAAGATCTCGGCGCGGGCGTATACACAGATACGCAGTATTTT. Protein: CASSQDLGAGVYTDTQYF.

The CDR3 DNA follows: TGTGCCAGCCGCCTGACAGGTTTCTACGAGCAGTACTTC. Its protein is CASRLTGFYEQYF. The V and J genes are TRBV7-9 and TRBJ2-7; D may be TRBD1 (6 bases). Deletions cut 8 bases from V and 3 bases from J, with 14 bases between. Germline values: CDR1 SEHNR, CDR2 FQNEAQ (reference sequence). The CDR3 totals 13 residues.

The chain joins TRBV2 to TRBJ2-1; D is unresolved. The CDR3 covers 13 residues. Germline assignment: CDR1 SNHLY and CDR2 FYNNEI. V was clipped by 3 bases and J by 9 bases, with 12 bases between them. Here the CDR3 DNA reads TGTGCCAGCAGTGAGCCAGACTTCCCTGAGCAGTTCTTC. Encoded protein: CASSEPDFPEQFF.

The V gene is TRBV4-1, the J gene TRBJ2-5; D gene uncertain. Trimming left V 1 base short and J 1 base short, with 7 bases between. Germline loops: CDR1 MGHRA, CDR2 YSYEKL. The CDR3 runs 14 residues. CDR3 loop: CASSQGDIQETQYF. As DNA, the CDR3 is TGCGCCAGCAGCCAAGGGGATATCCAAGAGACCCAGTACTTC.

This clone was counted a single time. V is TRBV2 and J is TRBJ2-7; TRBD1 aligns across 7 bases. The junction had 8 bases not matched to a gene; V was cut back by 6 bases and J by 6 bases. The germline V gene encodes CDR1 SNHLY and CDR2 FYNNEI. The CDR3 has 13 residues. The chain's CDR3 is CASRDSDRVEQYF. CDR3 bases: TGTGCCAGCAGAGACTCTGACAGGGTCGAGCAGTACTTC.

This rearrangement joins TRBV7-3 to TRBJ2-1; 9 bases line up with TRBD2. The V segment lost 5 bases and the J segment 7 bases; nucleotides outside the gene matches: 3. In germline, CDR1 is SGHTA, CDR2 FQGTGA. The CDR3 has 13 amino acids. The CDR3 coding sequence is TGTGCCAGCAGCCACGGACTAGCGAATGAGCAGTTCTTC. Amino acid sequence: CASSHGLANEQFF.

The CDR3 spells CASSFRDGTQYF. CDR3 bases: TGTGCCAGCAGTTTCAGGGACGGGACCCAGTACTTC. The chain combines TRBV28 with TRBJ2-5; D may match TRBD1 or TRBD2 (5 bases each). The ends were cut back, 3 bases at V and 7 bases at J, with 9 bases in the middle. Germline CDR1 reads MDHEN; CDR2 reads SYDVKM. The length of the CDR3 is 12 residues.

V and J are TRBV5-4 and TRBJ1-2, with a tentative D call TRBD1 (6 bases). CDR1 is SGHNT, CDR2 YYREEE, per germline (reference sequence). V was clipped by 1 base and J by 4 bases, with 14 bases between them. The CDR3 is made up of 15 amino acids. CDR3 bases: TGTGCCAGCAGCTTGTGGGACCAGGGGTTCTATGGCTACACCTTC. Protein: CASSLWDQGFYGYTF.

This chain uses TRBV7-9 with TRBJ2-5; 9 bases are shared with TRBD2. This CDR3 contains 15 residues. Unmatched junction bases numbered 5, after V lost 4 bases and J lost 2 bases. Germline V gene sequence: CDR1 SEHNR, CDR2 FQNEAQ (reference sequence). Written as DNA, the CDR3 is TGTGCCAGCAGCTCCGTTCTAGCGGGGCAAGAGACCCAGTACTTC. This sequence encodes CASSSVLAGQETQYF.

V usage is TRBV19 and J usage is TRBJ1-5, with unresolved D. Germline loops: CDR1 LNHDA, CDR2 SQIVND (reference sequence). Trimming took 6 bases from V and 0 from J, leaving 9 bases between them. This CDR3 contains 14 residues. The CDR3 sequence is CASRTQNSNQPQHF. CDR3 nucleotides: TGTGCCAGTAGAACTCAGAATAGCAATCAGCCCCAGCATTTT.

V is TRBV11-2 and J is TRBJ1-4; maybe TRBD1 (6 bases). Trimming removed 5 bases at V and 5 bases at J, with 18 bases between. CDR3 size: 16 residues. Per germline, CDR1 SGHAT and CDR2 FQNNGV. The CDR3 sequence: CASSLMAGTSNEKLFF. For the CDR3, the DNA is TGTGCCAGCAGCCTCATGGCCGGGACATCGAATGAAAAACTGTTTTTT.